This T cell receptor beta chain comes out of a study of blood T cell repertoires in COVID-19. Study-level information: COVID-19 samples collected from the United States, Italy and Spain covered acute and convalescent phases.

Sequencing was performed with immunoSEQ multiplex PCR; in TCRdb, only in-frame clones are kept and a portion is missing. The sample contains hundreds of thousands of clones, 90% of which appear only once. This CDR3 is built from 16 residues. The germline gives CDR1 MGHRA, CDR2 YSYEKL. The germline V and J ends were trimmed by 0 bases and 0 bases, with 9 bases remaining between them. Specimen: PBMCs or T cells enriched from blood (not recorded which). V is TRBV4-1 and J is TRBJ2-1; the D gene is possibly TRBD2 (5 bases). This receptor was obtained from a man aged 55 to 70 who had recovered from COVID-19. DNA of the CDR3: TGCGCCAGCAGCCAAGAGGAGCGGAACTCCTACAATGAGCAGTTCTTC. It specifies CASSQEERNSYNEQFF.